Shown below are 21 T cell receptor beta chains from a single sample sequenced in a study of cytomegalovirus exposure and HLA in healthy donors. 13 Jbeta primers and 60 Vbeta primers were used for the PCR. TCRdb keeps only in-frame clones here, not all; method: immunoSEQ multiplex PCR. The table lists 180,000 or so clones, roughly 73% of them singletons. Material: PBMCs. The receptors were gathered from a female donor in good health and CMV-seronegative.

This chain connects TRBV5-1 to TRBJ2-5; D uncertain. Trimming took 1 base from V and 1 from J, leaving 5 bases between them. This CDR3 comprises 13 residues. The germline V gene has CDR1 SGHRS and CDR2 YFSETQ. CDR3 coding DNA: TGCGCCAGCAGCTTGCGCGTCCAAGAGACCCAGTACTTC. Residues: CASSLRVQETQYF.

This clone appeared a few times. V usage is TRBV19 and J usage is TRBJ1-1, with a possible D match to TRBD1 (5 bases). V lost 3 bases and J lost 3, with 14 bases in between. The CDR3 is made up of 15 amino acids. Germline values: CDR1 LNHDA, CDR2 SQIVND (reference sequence). As DNA, the CDR3 is TGTGCCAGTAGTATCCCCAGGGTCGGTGACACTGAAGCTTTCTTT. Its protein is CASSIPRVGDTEAFF.

The rearrangement joins TRBV5-1 to TRBJ2-3; 8 nucleotides agree with TRBD2. CDR3 size: 15 residues. With 0 bases clipped from V and 6 bases from J, the junction kept 6 bases outside the gene matches. CDR1 SGHRS and CDR2 YFSETQ come from the germline V gene. The CDR3: CASSLGLSGGDTQYF. The DNA for the CDR3 is TGCGCCAGCAGCTTGGGACTGTCGGGGGGGGATACGCAGTATTTT. The full variable domain, its missing parts supplied by reference TRBV5-1 and TRBJ2-3, is KAGVTQTPRYLIKTRGQQVTLSCSPISGHRSVSWYQQTPGQGLQFLFEYFSETQRNKGNFPGRFSGRQFSNSRSEMNVSTLELGDSALYLCASSLGLSGGDTQYFGPGTRLTVL.

The chain employs TRBV7-2 and TRBJ2-3; 8 nucleotides align to TRBD1. The CDR3 sequence is 13 residues long. V trimming: 5 bases; J trimming: 6 bases; junction bases outside the gene matches: 4. Per the germline V gene, CDR1 is SGHTA and CDR2 is FQGNSA. The CDR3 reads CASSGAGGDTQYF. The CDR3 nucleotides are TGTGCCAGCAGCGGCGCAGGGGGCGATACGCAGTATTTT.

The chain carries TRBV19 and TRBJ1-5; possibly TRBD1 for D (6 bases). The CDR3 length is 16 residues. The germline V gene has CDR1 LNHDA and CDR2 SQIVND (reference sequence). Trimming took 8 bases from V and 1 from J, leaving 18 bases between them. The CDR3 DNA reads TGTGCCAGTGTAGCCACCAATACAGGGAGCAATCAGCCCCAGCATTTT. Translating it yields CASVATNTGSNQPQHF.

The chain employs TRBV28 and TRBJ2-7; possible D gene TRBD2, 5 bases. V gave up 7 bases and J gave up 5 bases, with 18 bases separating them. The length of the CDR3 is 14 residues. Germline CDR1 is MDHEN and CDR2 is SYDVKM. In DNA form, the CDR3 reads TGTGCCAGCACCGGAGGAATAGGAGCAAACGAGCAGTACTTC. Translated: CASTGGIGANEQYF. Combining the CDR3 with reference TRBV28 and TRBJ2-7 gives the whole variable domain DVKVTQSSRYLVKRTGEKVFLECVQDMDHENMFWYRQDPGLGLRLIYFSYDVKMKEKGDIPEGYSVSREKKERFSLILESASTNQTSMYLCASTGGIGANEQYFGPGTRLTVT.

V is TRBV5-4 and J is TRBJ2-7; 7 bases line up with TRBD1. CDR3 length: 15 residues. Per germline, CDR1 SGHNT and CDR2 YYREEE (reference sequence). Trimming took 4 bases from V and 2 from J; bases not matched to a gene: 9. DNA for the CDR3: TGTGCCAGCAGCCCTCGCGAGACAGGGACCTACGAGCAGTACTTC. The encoded protein is CASSPRETGTYEQYF.

The chain recombines TRBV19 with TRBJ1-1; D is uncertain. Deletions cut 1 base from V and 4 bases from J, with 10 bases between. The CDR3 totals 14 residues. Germline CDR1 LNHDA, CDR2 SQIVND (reference sequence). In DNA form, the CDR3 reads TGTGCCAGTAGTATAGTGAGTCTAGCCACTGAAGCTTTCTTT. Its translation is CASSIVSLATEAFF.

The genes are TRBV29-1 and TRBJ2-7, with D tentatively TRBD2 (6 bases). V shed 1 base and J shed 2 bases, with 15 bases lying between them. Germline CDR1 is SQVTM and CDR2 is ANQGSEA. There are 15 residues in the CDR3. The CDR3 DNA sequence: TGCAGCGTTGAAGGGTCACTAGCCAACCCCTACGAGCAGTACTTC. This sequence encodes CSVEGSLANPYEQYF.

J is TRBJ2-3 and V is TRBV7-2, with 8 bases that match TRBD2. Germline assignment: CDR1 SGHTA and CDR2 FQGNSA. This CDR3 is 17 amino acids long. Trimming took 1 base from V and 1 from J; bases not matched to a gene: 7. CDR3 bases: TGTGCCAGCAGCTTAGAATGGGGCGGGGGGCGCACAGATACGCAGTATTTT. The encoded protein is CASSLEWGGGRTDTQYF.

CDR3 residues: CASGPLDRGRHEQFF. Here the CDR3 DNA reads TGTGCCAGCGGACCACTAGACAGGGGGCGCCACGAGCAGTTCTTC. The chain recombines TRBV7-6 with TRBJ2-1; 10 bases line up with TRBD1. This CDR3 contains 15 residues. The ends lost 8 bases at V and 10 bases at J; junction bases unmatched: 14. CDR1 is SGHVS, CDR2 FNYEAQ, per germline.

This clone appeared a single time. The chain joins TRBV5-4 to TRBJ2-3, with 8 bases that match TRBD2. From germline, CDR1 is SGHNT and CDR2 YYREEE (reference sequence). V lost 4 bases and J lost 3; bases outside the gene matches: 10. This CDR3 region has 16 residues. CDR3 nucleotide sequence: TGTGCCAGCAGCCCCTCCGCGGGACTAGATACAGATACGCAGTATTTT. Its translation: CASSPSAGLDTDTQYF.

The rearrangement uses TRBV27 and TRBJ2-7; 10 bases are a match to TRBD2. The CDR3 length is 15 residues. Germline V gene data show CDR1 as MNHEY and CDR2 as SMNVEV (reference sequence). With 4 bases clipped from V and 4 bases from J, the junction kept 7 bases outside the gene matches. Here the CDR3 reads CASSWRRTSGYEQYF. The CDR3 DNA reads as TGTGCCAGCAGTTGGCGCCGGACTAGCGGTTACGAGCAGTACTTC.

The rearrangement uses TRBV27 and TRBJ2-6, with a possible D match to TRBD1 (6 bases). V was cut by 8 bases and J by 0 bases, with 11 bases left in between. Per germline, CDR1 MNHEY and CDR2 SMNVEV (reference sequence). The CDR3 has 15 amino acids. CDR3 sequence (DNA): TGTGCCAGCGGACAGACGAGCTCTGGGGCCAACGTCCTGACTTTC. Its protein is CASGQTSSGANVLTF.

The chain has TRBV19 and TRBJ1-2; the match to TRBD1 covers 8 bases. The CDR3 is 14 amino acids. CDR1 is LNHDA and CDR2 is SQIVND in the germline V gene (reference sequence). Unmatched junction bases numbered 6, after V lost 2 bases and J lost 7 bases. The CDR3 is CASSILGQGGGYTF. DNA of the CDR3: TGTGCCAGTAGTATACTCGGACAGGGAGGTGGCTACACCTTC.

The chain links TRBV29-1 to TRBJ1-1, with D possibly matching TRBD1 (6 bases). V was shortened by 3 bases and J by 5 bases, with 13 bases between the two germline ends. This CDR3 is 13 amino acids long. Germline V CDR1 and CDR2: SQVTM, ANQGSEA. Here the CDR3 reads CSVEAGAGTEAFF. The CDR3 region has the DNA TGCAGCGTTGAGGCGGGGGCGGGAACTGAAGCTTTCTTT.

This clone was seen only a few times. The junction departs from the called germline gene at one end, perhaps through a read error. The chain joins TRBV7-9 to TRBJ2-7; 7 bases map to TRBD1. This CDR3 contains 15 residues. Germline V gene data show CDR1 as SEHNR and CDR2 as FQNEAQ (reference sequence). In DNA, the CDR3 is TGTTCCAGCAGCTTAGAGTATACACAGGGGTACGAGCAGTACTTC. Protein product: CSSSLEYTQGYEQYF.

The gene calls are TRBV5-6 and TRBJ2-1; D might be TRBD2 (5 bases). Trimming shortened V by 1 base and J by 3 bases, and 8 bases separated the two germline ends. CDR3 length: 14 residues. The germline CDR1 and CDR2 sequences are SGHDT and YYEEEE. The CDR3 loop is CASSLRDIYNEQFF. Written as DNA, the CDR3 is TGTGCCAGCAGCTTGCGGGATATCTACAATGAGCAGTTCTTC.

This clone was observed a handful of times. The chain recombines TRBV7-2 with TRBJ2-7; D may be TRBD2 (6 bases). Per germline, CDR1 SGHTA and CDR2 FQGNSA. Trimming left V 2 bases short and J 7 bases short, with 18 bases between. The CDR3 consists of 15 residues. The CDR3 DNA is TGTGCCAGCAGCTTAATTTTGGGCGGGGTAAGGGAGCAGTACTTC. Translated, it gives CASSLILGGVREQYF.

The sample holds a few counts of this clone. The V call is TRBV30, the J call TRBJ1-2; D unclear. Trimming left V 1 base short and J 0 bases short, with 3 bases between. The CDR3 is made up of 12 amino acids. From germline, CDR1 is GTSNPN and CDR2 SVGIG (reference sequence). In DNA, the CDR3 is TGTGCCTGGAGTGGAGCTAACTATGGCTACACCTTC. It translates to CAWSGANYGYTF. Variable domain in full (rest from reference TRBV30 and TRBJ1-2): SQTIHQWPATLVQPVGSPLSLECTVEGTSNPNLYWYRQAAGRGLQLLFYSVGIGQISSEVPQNLSASRPQDRQFILSSKKLLLSDSGFYLCAWSGANYGYTFGSGTRLTVV.

The rearrangement uses TRBV6-1 and TRBJ1-2; D is possibly TRBD1 (6 bases). V was trimmed by 7 bases and J by 7 bases, leaving 7 bases between them. In germline, CDR1 is MNHNS, CDR2 SASEGT. CDR3 size: 10 residues. The CDR3 region is CASNRVGYTF. CDR3 bases: TGTGCCAGCAACAGGGTTGGCTACACCTTC.